This T cell receptor beta chain is from a study of read filtering for tumor transcriptome and immune sequencing. Turning to the study itself: R-ISS stage counts were under ten for I, around 17 for II, six or seven for III. General study points: Sorted CD138-negative bone marrow cells were not purified T cells. Compared with RNA-seq, IR-seq gave much higher clonotype depth and reliability.

V lost 1 base and J lost 6, with 4 bases in between. The germline V gene has CDR1 SEHNR and CDR2 FQNEAQ (reference sequence). The CDR3 sequence is 12 residues long. Molecular barcoded adaptors covering alpha/delta and beta/gamma chains were used on 400 to 450 ng RNA. TCRdb passed the reads through MiXCR, listing each CDR3 protein once. The sample consists of approximately 93,000 distinct CDR3 sequences, under 25% of them appearing once. This clonotype appeared once. No antigen is known for it. At the time of active disease, bone marrow was collected from every patient. This chain joins TRBV7-9 and TRBJ1-3; D unclear. Sequenced input: a population of CD138-negative cells sorted from bone marrow. This clonotype was sampled from a donor aged 40 or over with multiple myeloma. This CDR3 reads CASSLVPNTIYF. DNA of the CDR3: TGTGCCAGCAGCTTAGTCCCAAACACCATATATTTT.